This T cell receptor (beta chain) derives from a study of blood T cell repertoires in COVID-19. The wider study: Samples came from the United States, Italy and Spain, spanning acute and convalescent COVID-19. PBMCs, B-cell-depleted T cells, or T cells provided the cDNA or gDNA that made up the material.

The authors' processing: Using reference gene primer amplification, nucleated cell counts were estimated. This table comes from immunoSEQ multiplex PCR, and its TCRdb copy is limited to in-frame clones, with some not included. V and J calls and clone size come straight from that table; D and trimming were deduced from the DNA. The sample consists of 250,000 to 300,000 clones, roughly 87% of them appearing once. The CDR3 loop spans 15 amino acids. J gave up 3 bases and V 5 bases, and 7 bases lay outside the gene matches. Per the germline V gene, CDR1 is MNHEY and CDR2 is SMNVEV (reference sequence). The receptor's source is a woman between 50 and 59 years old who had recovered from COVID-19. V is TRBV27 and J is TRBJ2-3, with TRBD1 matching over 8 bases. The specimen was peripheral blood. CDR3 in amino acids: CASSPDRGRTDTQYF. CDR3 DNA: TGTGCCAGCAGTCCAGACAGGGGTAGGACAGATACGCAGTATTTT.